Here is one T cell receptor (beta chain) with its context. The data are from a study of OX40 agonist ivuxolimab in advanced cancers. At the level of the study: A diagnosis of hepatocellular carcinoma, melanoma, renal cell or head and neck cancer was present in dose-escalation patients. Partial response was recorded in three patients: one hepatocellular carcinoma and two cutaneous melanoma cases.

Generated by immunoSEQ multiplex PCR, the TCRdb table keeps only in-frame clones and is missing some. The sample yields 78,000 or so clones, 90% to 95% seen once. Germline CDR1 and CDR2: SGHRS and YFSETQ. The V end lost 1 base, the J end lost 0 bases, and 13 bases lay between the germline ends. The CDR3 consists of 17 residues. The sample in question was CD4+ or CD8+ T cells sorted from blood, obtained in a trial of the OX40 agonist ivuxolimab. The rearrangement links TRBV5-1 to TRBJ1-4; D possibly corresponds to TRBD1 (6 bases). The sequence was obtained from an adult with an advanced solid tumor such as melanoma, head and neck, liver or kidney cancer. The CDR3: CASSLSSWTATNEKLFF. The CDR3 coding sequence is TGCGCCAGCAGCTTGTCGTCCTGGACAGCAACTAATGAAAAACTGTTTTTT.